This TCR beta chain emerged from a study of T cells in Graves' hyperthyroidism and ophthalmopathy. CDR3 length: 15 residues. V lost 7 bases to trimming and J lost 5 bases, with 17 bases between them. CDR1 and CDR2 (germline): SEHNR, FQNEAQ (reference sequence). This clonotype was detected ten times or more. Its matching antigen is unknown. TCR beta CDR3 regions were amplified from RNA. An initial round of RT-PCR targeting the TCR CDR3 relied on the HTBI primer set. TCRdb re-called the multiplex PCR reads through MiXCR, storing one row per CDR3 protein. The sample gives about 690,000 distinct CDR3 sequences, about 18% of which show up once; 15% to 17% is in the top ten. Study conclusions and caveats: Blood also contained most expanded thyroid clonotypes above 0.001.

The receptor was isolated from a man aged 50-60 years with Graves' hyperthyroidism. The sequenced material came from blood. This chain uses TRBV7-9 with TRBJ2-2; the D call may be TRBD1 or TRBD2 (5 bases each). The CDR3 protein is CASTQEGRDTGELFF. Written as DNA, the CDR3 is TGTGCCAGCACCCAAGAGGGGAGAGATACCGGGGAGCTGTTTTTT.